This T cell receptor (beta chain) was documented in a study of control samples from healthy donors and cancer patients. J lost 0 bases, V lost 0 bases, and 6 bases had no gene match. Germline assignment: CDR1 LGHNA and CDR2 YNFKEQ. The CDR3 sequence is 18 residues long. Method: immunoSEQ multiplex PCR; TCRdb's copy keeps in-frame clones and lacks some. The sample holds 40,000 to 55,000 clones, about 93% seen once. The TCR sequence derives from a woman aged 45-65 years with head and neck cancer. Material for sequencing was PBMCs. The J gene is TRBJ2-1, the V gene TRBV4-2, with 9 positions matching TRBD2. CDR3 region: CASSQDKGGGDSYNEQFF. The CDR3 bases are TGTGCCAGCAGCCAAGACAAAGGCGGGGGGGACTCCTACAATGAGCAGTTCTTC.